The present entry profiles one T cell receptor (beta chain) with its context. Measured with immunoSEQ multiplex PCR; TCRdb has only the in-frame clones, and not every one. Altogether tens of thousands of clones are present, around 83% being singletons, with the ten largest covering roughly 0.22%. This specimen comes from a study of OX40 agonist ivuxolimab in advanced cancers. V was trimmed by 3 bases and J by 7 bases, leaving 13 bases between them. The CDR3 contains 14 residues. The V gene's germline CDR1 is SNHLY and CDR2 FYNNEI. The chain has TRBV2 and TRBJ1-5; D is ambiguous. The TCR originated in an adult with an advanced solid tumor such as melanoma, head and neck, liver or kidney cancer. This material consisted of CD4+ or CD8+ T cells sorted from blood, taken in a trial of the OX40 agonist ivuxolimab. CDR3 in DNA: TGTGCCAGCAGTGACGCCGGGGTGCGGCAGCCCCAGCATTTT. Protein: CASSDAGVRQPQHF.